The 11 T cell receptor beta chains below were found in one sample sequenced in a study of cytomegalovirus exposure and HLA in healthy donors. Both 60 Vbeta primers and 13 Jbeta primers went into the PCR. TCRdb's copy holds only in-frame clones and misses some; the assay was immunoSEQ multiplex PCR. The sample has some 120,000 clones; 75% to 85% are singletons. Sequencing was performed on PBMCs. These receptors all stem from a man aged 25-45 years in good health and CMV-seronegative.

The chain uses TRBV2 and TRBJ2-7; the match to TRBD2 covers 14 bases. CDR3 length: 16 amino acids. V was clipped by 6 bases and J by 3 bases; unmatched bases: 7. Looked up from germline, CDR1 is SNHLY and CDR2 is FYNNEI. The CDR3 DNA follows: TGTGCCAGCAGCCAGGGACTAGCGGGAGACGGCTACGAGCAGTACTTC. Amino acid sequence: CASSQGLAGDGYEQYF.

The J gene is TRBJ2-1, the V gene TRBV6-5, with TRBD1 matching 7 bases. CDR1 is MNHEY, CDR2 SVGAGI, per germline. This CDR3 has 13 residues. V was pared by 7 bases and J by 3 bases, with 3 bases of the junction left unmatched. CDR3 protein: CASTRDSYNEQFF. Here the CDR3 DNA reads TGTGCCAGCACCCGGGACAGCTACAATGAGCAGTTCTTC.

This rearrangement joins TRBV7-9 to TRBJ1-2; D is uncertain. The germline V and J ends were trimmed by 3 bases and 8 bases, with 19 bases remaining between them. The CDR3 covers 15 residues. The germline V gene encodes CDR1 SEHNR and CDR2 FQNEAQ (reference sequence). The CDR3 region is CASSFKPTGREGYTF. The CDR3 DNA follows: TGTGCCAGCAGCTTTAAGCCGACGGGGAGGGAGGGCTACACCTTC.

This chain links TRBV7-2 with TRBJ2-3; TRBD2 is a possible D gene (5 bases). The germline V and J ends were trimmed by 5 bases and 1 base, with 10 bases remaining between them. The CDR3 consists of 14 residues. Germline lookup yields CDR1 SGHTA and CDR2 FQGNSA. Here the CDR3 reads CASSPTRGTDTQYF. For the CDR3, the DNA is TGTGCCAGCAGCCCAACTAGGGGCACAGATACGCAGTATTTT.

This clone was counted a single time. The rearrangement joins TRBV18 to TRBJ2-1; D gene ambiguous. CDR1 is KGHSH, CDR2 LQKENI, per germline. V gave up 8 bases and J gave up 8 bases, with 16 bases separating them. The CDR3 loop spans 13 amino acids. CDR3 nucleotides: TGTGCCAGCACCCACTCTCTAGAGGATGAGCAGTTCTTC. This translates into CASTHSLEDEQFF.

CDR3 DNA sequence: TGTGCCAGTAGTTACGACAGTCTGAACACTGAAGCTTTCTTT. Its translation is CASSYDSLNTEAFF. This rearrangement joins TRBV19 to TRBJ1-1; a possible D gene is TRBD1 (5 bases). V was cut by 5 bases and J by 0 bases, with 10 bases left in between. Germline lookup yields CDR1 LNHDA and CDR2 SQIVND (reference sequence). There are 14 residues in the CDR3. Supplemented by reference TRBV19 and TRBJ1-1, the full variable domain reads DGGITQSPKYLFRKEGQNVTLSCEQNLNHDAMYWYRQDPGQGLRLIYYSQIVNDFQKGDIAEGYSVSREKKESFPLTVTSAQKNPTAFYLCASSYDSLNTEAFFGQGTRLTVV.

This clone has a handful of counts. CDR3 DNA: TGCAGCGTTCGGCAGGGGCAAATTATTGAGCAGTTCTTC. It encodes CSVRQGQIIEQFF. This chain links TRBV29-1 with TRBJ2-1; the D gene is possibly TRBD1 (6 bases). Trimming removed 5 bases from V and 9 bases from J, with 17 bases in between. Germline V gives CDR1 SQVTM, CDR2 ANQGSEA. The CDR3 has 13 residues.

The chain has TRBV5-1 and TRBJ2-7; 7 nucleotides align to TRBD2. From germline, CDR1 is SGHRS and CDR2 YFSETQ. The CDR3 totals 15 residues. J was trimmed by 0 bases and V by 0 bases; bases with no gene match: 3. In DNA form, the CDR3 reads TGCGCCAGCAGCTTGGTTGCTAGCGGCTCCTACGAGCAGTACTTC. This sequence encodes CASSLVASGSYEQYF.

This CDR3 is CASTFGGAESNYGYTF. CDR3 DNA sequence: TGTGCCAGCACCTTTGGAGGGGCAGAATCTAACTATGGCTACACCTTC. The chain carries TRBV5-4 and TRBJ1-2, with D possibly matching TRBD1 (5 bases). Germline V lookup: CDR1 SGHNT, CDR2 YYREEE (reference sequence). Trimming shortened V by 6 bases and J by 0 bases, and 18 bases separated the two germline ends. The CDR3 is made up of 16 amino acids.

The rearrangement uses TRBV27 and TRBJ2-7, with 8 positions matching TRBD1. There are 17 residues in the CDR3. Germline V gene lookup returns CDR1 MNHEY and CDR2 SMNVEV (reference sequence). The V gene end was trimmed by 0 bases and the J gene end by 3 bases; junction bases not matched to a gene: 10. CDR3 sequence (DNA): TGTGCCAGCAGTTTATCTCTTCGGGGCAGGGGGCACTACGAGCAGTACTTC. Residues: CASSLSLRGRGHYEQYF.

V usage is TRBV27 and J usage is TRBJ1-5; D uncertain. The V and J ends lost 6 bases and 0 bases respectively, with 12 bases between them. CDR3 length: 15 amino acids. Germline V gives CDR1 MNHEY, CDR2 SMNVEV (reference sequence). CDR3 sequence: CASRKLGISNQPQHF. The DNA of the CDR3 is TGTGCCAGCAGAAAGCTAGGAATTAGCAATCAGCCCCAGCATTTT.